This T cell receptor (beta chain) was sequenced in a study of cytomegalovirus exposure and HLA in healthy donors. Notes on the study in general: Prior analysis indicated that the majority of TCR beta V segments exhibited productivity approximately 87% or approximately 30% of the time. Excluded: some indistinguishable V segments such as TRBV6-2 and TRBV6-3. For cytomegalovirus status, the classifier reportedly gave diagnoses with high specificity and sensitivity. Analyzed later, association rates of TCRs varied across HLA loci, with DRB1 most and HLA-C fewest.

This CDR3 comprises 14 residues. The junction had 2 bases not matched to a gene; V was cut back by 2 bases and J by 6 bases. In germline, CDR1 is SGHRS, CDR2 YFSETQ. Remarks on this clone: As yet, its antigen is unknown.

PCR primers comprised 60 Vbeta and 13 Jbeta primers. Some clones are missing from TCRdb's copy, which holds only in-frame ones; the method was immunoSEQ multiplex PCR. The profile covers roughly 100,000 clones, with roughly 86% appearing a single time and 5.6% taken by the ten largest. The clonotype originates from a woman between 18 and 29 years old in good health and CMV-seropositive. The chain joins TRBV5-1 to TRBJ2-2, with 9 bases fitting TRBD1. Sample: PBMCs. The chain's CDR3 is CASSFDRGAGELFF. CDR3 in DNA: TGCGCCAGCAGCTTTGACAGGGGGGCCGGGGAGCTGTTTTTT.